This TCR beta chain is drawn from a study of blood T cell repertoires in COVID-19 (dated by TCRdb to about 2020). With regard to the full study: Samples covering the acute and convalescent phases of COVID-19 were provided by collaborators in the United States, Italy and Spain. Nearly every sample came with metadata listing a de-identified subject ID, COVID-19 status, age in years and sex. The repertoires were released in a freely available public database intended as a resource for research on the immune response to SARS-CoV-2. The prospective study material was composed of cDNA or gDNA derived from T cells, B-cell-depleted T cells, or PBMCs. Samples were obtained from the ongoing ImmuneRACE study (first 160 participants) and from 1,254 subjects provided by 6 global collaborators. Where available, HLA class I and class II types were obtained from metadata supplied by the sample provider rather than from assay-based typing. Deeply sampled blood TCRbeta repertoires from subjects exposed to, actively infected with, or recovered from COVID-19 were included in the dataset. The research as a whole found: The amount of clinical and demographic metadata varied by source and participant and was provided uncurated.

The germline V and J ends show losses of 5 bases and 6 bases respectively, and no gene match explains 1 base of the junction. Including cysteine and phenylalanine, the CDR3 has 14 amino acids. The sequence is cut down to CDR3 DNA, 42 bases in frame from base 1. For CDR1 and CDR2, the germline V gene (reference sequence) lists PRHDT and FYEKMQ. On this clone: The antigen it binds to is not known. No base quality information exists; no much larger clone differs at one position.

The collaborating institutions used their own protocols to collect whole blood in K2EDTA tubes. For TCRbeta analysis, collaborator samples were shipped as frozen whole blood, as isolated PBMCs, or as DNA extracted from either sample type. TCRbeta CDR3 regions were amplified from genomic DNA by means of the immunoSEQ Assay, a bias-controlled multiplex PCR. The source study handled its data this way. Within the assay, amplification of reference gene primers was used to estimate how many nucleated cells each sample contained. To quantify the absolute abundance of each unique TCRbeta CDR3 rearrangement, sequence reads were collapsed and filtered. For each sample, productive Simpson clonality was calculated as the square root of Simpson's diversity index across productive rearrangements. TCRdb retrieved this table from immuneACCESS and kept in-frame rearrangements only. Not all clones are present; in checked studies, unresolved V genes account for under half, and no reason is known for the remainder. Clone size and V and J calls were adopted from that table, with D and trimming inferred from the DNA. A total of about 100,000 clones appear in this sample, 88% of them only once. The top ten constitute roughly 3% of the sample.

The sequence derives from a woman older than 75 with acute or convalescent COVID-19. Sequenced: peripheral blood. Recombination linked TRBV13 to TRBJ2-2; 12 junctional bases match TRBD2. The DNA sequence is TGTGCCAGCAGCCTAGCGGGAGGGGCCGGGGAGCTGTTTTTT. Translation gives CASSLAGGAGELFF.